What follows are 17 T cell receptor beta chains derived from one specimen sequenced in a study of identical twins. Each CDR3 protein gets one entry after TCRdb re-called the 5' RACE reads with MiXCR. The table has 450,000 or so distinct CDR3 sequences, 15% to 20% seen once. Source material: naive T cells sorted from blood. The source is a man aged 50 to 59 in good health.

The table lists this clonotype with a few counts. This chain links TRBV7-9 with TRBJ2-1; 7 positions agree with TRBD1. The trim removed 1 base at V and 8 bases at J, leaving 8 bases unmatched. The germline CDR1 and CDR2 sequences are SEHNR and FQNEAQ (reference sequence). This CDR3 has 15 residues. The CDR3 DNA follows: TGTGCCAGCAGCTTAGACAGGGGCTGGGGCGATGAGCAGTTCTTC. Residues: CASSLDRGWGDEQFF.

The genes are TRBV12-3 or TRBV12-4 and TRBJ1-2; D is ambiguous. The V gene lost 3 bases and the J gene lost 8 bases, with 13 bases spanning the gap. The CDR3 has 13 amino acids. The CDR3 DNA follows: TGTGCCAGCAGTTTTGAACGACCGGGAGGCTACACCTTC. Translated, it gives CASSFERPGGYTF.

This clonotype came up many times. V is TRBV19 and J is TRBJ1-1; unclear D gene. This CDR3 is 14 amino acids long. Trimming took 3 bases from V and 1 from J, leaving 9 bases between them. The germline CDR1 and CDR2 sequences are LNHDA and SQIVND (reference sequence). CDR3 nucleotides: TGTGCCAGTAGTATCCCCCGCAAGAACACTGAAGCTTTCTTT. The encoded protein is CASSIPRKNTEAFF.

The V and J genes are TRBV2 and TRBJ2-3; no clear D gene. CDR1 SNHLY and CDR2 FYNNEI come from the germline V gene. V was trimmed by 3 bases and J by 6 bases, leaving 16 bases between them. CDR3 length: 15 amino acids. CDR3 region: CASSELVVVGDTQYF. The DNA for the CDR3 is TGTGCCAGCAGTGAGTTGGTCGTGGTTGGGGATACGCAGTATTTT.

This clonotype was counted only a few times. The J gene is TRBJ1-2, the V gene TRBV12-3 or TRBV12-4, with D unresolved. Deletions cut 5 bases from V and 2 bases from J, with 9 bases between. The CDR3 spans 13 residues. CDR3 residues: CASSNRVNYGYTF. CDR3 nucleotide sequence: TGTGCCAGCAGTAACAGAGTAAACTATGGCTACACCTTC.

This clonotype was recorded many times. The chain couples TRBV20-1 to TRBJ2-1, with D perhaps matching TRBD2 (5 bases). The CDR3 covers 15 residues. Germline CDR1 DFQATT, CDR2 SNEGSKA (reference sequence). Trimming removed 3 bases from V and 9 bases from J, with 21 bases in between. The CDR3 reads CSASGGRGIPGEQFF. CDR3 nucleotides: TGCAGTGCTAGTGGAGGTCGGGGAATCCCGGGTGAGCAGTTCTTC.

V usage is TRBV12-3 or TRBV12-4 and J usage is TRBJ2-7; tentative D call: TRBD1 (6 bases). This CDR3 contains 12 residues. The V gene lost 6 bases and the J gene lost 4 bases, with 10 bases spanning the gap. The CDR3 DNA sequence: TGTGCCAGCAGGTCAGGACAGTACGAGCAGTACTTC. This translates into CASRSGQYEQYF.

The sample holds many counts of this clonotype. V gene TRBV7-3 combines with J gene TRBJ1-1, with TRBD1 matching 10 bases. Unmatched junction bases numbered 6, after V lost 4 bases and J lost 4 bases. This CDR3 contains 15 residues. Germline CDR1 is SGHTA and CDR2 is FQGTGA. In nucleotides, the CDR3 is TGTGCCAGCAGCTCCCCGACAGGGGGCTTCACTGAAGCTTTCTTT. Protein: CASSSPTGGFTEAFF.

This sequence joins TRBV29-1 and TRBJ2-6, with D unresolved. This CDR3 region has 16 residues. V was trimmed by 6 bases and J by 0 bases, leaving 15 bases between them. Germline CDR1 SQVTM, CDR2 ANQGSEA. In DNA, the CDR3 is TGCAGCGTGGCCCTAAAGGCTAGCTCTGGGGCCAACGTCCTGACTTTC. This encodes CSVALKASSGANVLTF. The variable domain in full, completed from reference TRBV29-1 and TRBJ2-6, reads SAVISQKPSRDICQRGTSLTIQCQVDSQVTMMFWYRQQPGQSLTLIATANQGSEATYESGFVIDKFPISRPNLTFSTLTVSNMSPEDSSIYLCSVALKASSGANVLTFGAGSRLTVL.

At least ten counts were recorded for this clonotype. CDR3 residues: CAIFDRGRGNEQFF. The CDR3 DNA sequence: TGTGCCATCTTCGACAGGGGCCGGGGGAATGAGCAGTTCTTC. The chain joins TRBV10-3 to TRBJ2-1; the match to TRBD1 covers 8 bases. The ends lost 8 bases at V and 7 bases at J; junction bases unmatched: 10. The germline V gene encodes CDR1 ENHRY and CDR2 SYGVKD. This CDR3 comprises 14 residues.

This chain joins TRBV2 and TRBJ2-3, with 10 nucleotides matching TRBD1. V shed 6 bases and J 2 bases; nucleotides not matched to a gene: 5. The CDR3 loop spans 15 amino acids. CDR1 and CDR2 from the germline V gene are SNHLY and FYNNEI. This CDR3 is CASSEGQGNTDTQYF. DNA for the CDR3: TGTGCCAGCAGCGAGGGACAGGGGAACACAGATACGCAGTATTTT.

The table lists this clonotype with many counts. The chain recombines TRBV5-1 with TRBJ2-2; TRBD1 agrees at 8 bases. The CDR3 contains 16 residues. CDR1 and CDR2 from the germline V gene are SGHRS and YFSETQ. J gave up 1 base and V 2 bases, and 4 bases lay outside the gene matches. CDR3 in DNA: TGCGCCAGCAGCTTAACAGGGGGAGTGAACACCGGGGAGCTGTTTTTT. As protein: CASSLTGGVNTGELFF.

This clonotype was seen repeatedly, ten times or more. J is TRBJ2-4 and V is TRBV12-3 or TRBV12-4; D gene ambiguous. The CDR3 extends over 17 amino acids. V lost 1 base to trimming and J lost 0 bases, with 13 bases between them. CDR3 sequence reads: CASSLGGTLLAKNIQYF. CDR3 bases: TGTGCCAGCAGTTTAGGTGGCACGTTATTAGCCAAAAACATTCAGTACTTC.

The rearrangement joins TRBV3-1 to TRBJ2-7, with 7 bases aligning to TRBD2. Germline V gene lookup returns CDR1 LGHDT and CDR2 YNNKEL (reference sequence). This CDR3 comprises 14 residues. Trimming took 0 bases from V and 2 from J; bases not matched to a gene: 1. The DNA of the CDR3 is TGTGCCAGCAGCCAAGATGGGAGGGCCTACGAGCAGTACTTC. Its translation is CASSQDGRAYEQYF.

The table lists this clonotype with many counts. The V call is TRBV6-2 or TRBV6-3, the J call TRBJ2-1, with D possibly being TRBD2 (5 bases). The CDR3 is 16 residues long. The V gene's germline CDR1 is MNHEY and CDR2 SVGEGT. With 2 bases removed from V and 8 bases from J, the gap between germline ends came to 19 bases. CDR3 protein: CASSYRPLVHGDEQFF. The CDR3 coding sequence is TGTGCCAGCAGTTACCGACCCCTAGTCCACGGGGATGAGCAGTTCTTC.

This chain connects TRBV28 to TRBJ2-5; 9 bases match TRBD1. The germline gives CDR1 MDHEN, CDR2 SYDVKM. The CDR3 is 15 residues long. The V gene end was trimmed by 5 bases and the J gene end by 3 bases; junction bases not matched to a gene: 7. The CDR3 region has the DNA TGTGCCAGCAGTGGTCCGGGACAGGGTAAAGAGACCCAGTACTTC. The encoded protein is CASSGPGQGKETQYF.

Many counts were recorded for this clonotype. This chain links TRBV4-3 with TRBJ2-2, with D maybe TRBD2 (7 bases). The germline V gene has CDR1 LGHNA and CDR2 YSLEER. This CDR3 region has 16 residues. The V end lost 2 bases, the J end lost 5 bases, and 15 bases lay between the germline ends. In DNA, the CDR3 is TGCGCCAGCAGCCAACCCCCGGGGGGCCAAACCGGGGAGCTGTTTTTT. It codes for CASSQPPGGQTGELFF.